The 23 T cell receptor beta chains given below trace back to one sample, sequenced in a study of shared clonotypes between healthy human individuals. The repertoire was sequenced with immunoSEQ multiplex PCR; TCRdb's copy has only in-frame clones and lacks some. This table has 2 million to 2.5 million clones, around 93% appearing once. The sample comprised naive CD4+ T cells from PBMCs. The subset was: CD45RA+ positively selected. These TCRs come from a man younger than 35 in good health. Some clones in this sample may be carry-over from other donors' samples.

This sequence joins TRBV15 and TRBJ2-1; perhaps TRBD1 as D (6 bases). V was trimmed by 0 bases and J by 12 bases, leaving 15 bases between them. This CDR3 spans 14 amino acids. From germline, CDR1 is LNHNV and CDR2 YYDKDF (reference sequence). CDR3 coding DNA: TGTGCCACCAGCAGAGACCTGTCCAAGGGGGTGCAGTTCTTC. Protein product: CATSRDLSKGVQFF.

This chain uses TRBV7-9 with TRBJ2-7; D may be TRBD2 (5 bases). The CDR3 has 14 amino acids. CDR1 is SEHNR and CDR2 is FQNEAQ in the germline V gene (reference sequence). V lost 3 bases, J lost 6 bases, and 15 bases lay in between. The CDR3 here is CASSFPGTPPEQYF. In DNA form, the CDR3 reads TGTGCCAGCAGCTTTCCGGGAACCCCCCCCGAGCAGTACTTC. Drawing the rest from reference TRBV7-9 and TRBJ2-7, the complete variable domain is DTGVSQNPRHKITKRGQNVTFRCDPISEHNRLYWYRQTLGQGPEFLTYFQNEAQLEKSRLLSDRFSAERPKGSFSTLEIQRTEQGDSAMYLCASSFPGTPPEQYFGPGTRLTVT.

There are a few counts of this clone. The chain employs TRBV21-1 and TRBJ1-1. TRBV21-1 is deemed a pseudogene. The CDR3 is 11 residues long. CDR3 DNA: TGTGCCAGCAGCAAAGAAACTGAAGCTTTCTTT. It codes for CASSKETEAFF.

This chain uses TRBV23-1 with TRBJ2-7; D gene unclear. TRBV23-1 is an open reading frame whose function is uncertain. The CDR3 has 14 amino acids. V was clipped by 3 bases and J by 3 bases, with 12 bases between them. The CDR3 bases are TGCGCCAGCAGTCAGTCCGCTGCCATCTACGAGCAGTACTTC. Its protein is CASSQSAAIYEQYF.

The V gene is TRBV28, the J gene TRBJ1-2; possibly TRBD1 for D (5 bases). V lost 8 bases and J lost 5, with 21 bases in between. This CDR3 is built from 15 residues. Per germline, CDR1 MDHEN and CDR2 SYDVKM. CDR3 amino acids: CASALPGILWYGYTF. The CDR3 DNA reads as TGTGCCAGCGCCCTCCCAGGGATCTTATGGTATGGCTACACCTTC.

This chain joins TRBV6-5 and TRBJ1-2; TRBD1 aligns across 8 bases. V gave up 7 bases and J gave up 7 bases; unmatched junction bases: 8. CDR3 length: 13 amino acids. Germline assignment: CDR1 MNHEY and CDR2 SVGAGI. CDR3 residues: CASTSDRVGGYTF. The CDR3 nucleotides read TGTGCCAGCACCTCGGACAGGGTGGGTGGCTACACCTTC.

The chain uses TRBV5-1 and TRBJ2-1; TRBD2 matches at 7 bases. J gave up 4 bases and V 0 bases, and 7 bases lay outside the gene matches. The CDR3 totals 16 residues. Per the germline V gene, CDR1 is SGHRS and CDR2 is YFSETQ. The CDR3 nucleotides read TGCGCCAGCAGCTTGGCAACTAGCGCCAGTTACAATGAGCAGTTCTTC. Its protein product is CASSLATSASYNEQFF.

This chain links TRBV20-1 with TRBJ2-7; TRBD1 might be the D (6 bases). V dropped 6 bases and J dropped 5 bases, with 8 bases sitting between them. Germline V gene sequence: CDR1 DFQATT, CDR2 SNEGSKA (reference sequence). This CDR3 contains 10 residues. The CDR3 loop is CSAEGDEQYF. The DNA for the CDR3 is TGCAGTGCCGAGGGGGACGAGCAGTACTTC.

The sample holds a few counts of this clone. The chain carries TRBV10-3 and TRBJ1-3; D is possibly TRBD1 (5 bases). Germline V gene data show CDR1 as ENHRY and CDR2 as SYGVKD. V was shortened by 0 bases and J by 5 bases, with 14 bases between the two germline ends. This CDR3 contains 16 residues. The CDR3 DNA sequence: TGTGCCATCAGTGAGTCGGCCGGGCAGGGAAGAAACACCATATATTTT. It is translated as CAISESAGQGRNTIYF.

The chain joins TRBV5-1 to TRBJ1-2; D gene ambiguous. This CDR3 comprises 14 residues. The germline V gene has CDR1 SGHRS and CDR2 YFSETQ. The V gene lost 1 base and the J gene lost 0 bases, with 7 bases spanning the gap. Here the CDR3 DNA reads TGCGCCAGCAGCTTGTCAGAATCTAACTATGGCTACACCTTC. Protein product: CASSLSESNYGYTF. The entire variable domain, with the rest obtained from reference TRBV5-1 and TRBJ1-2, is as follows: KAGVTQTPRYLIKTRGQQVTLSCSPISGHRSVSWYQQTPGQGLQFLFEYFSETQRNKGNFPGRFSGRQFSNSRSEMNVSTLELGDSALYLCASSLSESNYGYTFGSGTRLTVV.

The chain is built from TRBV28 and TRBJ1-5; TRBD1 matches at 9 bases. Germline values: CDR1 MDHEN, CDR2 SYDVKM. V lost 1 base to trimming and J lost 6 bases; unmatched junction nucleotides: 10. This CDR3 is 17 amino acids long. The CDR3 is CASSLSQGASRGQPQHF. In DNA form, the CDR3 reads TGTGCCAGCAGTTTATCACAGGGGGCTTCTAGAGGTCAGCCCCAGCATTTT.

CDR3 in amino acids: CASSPTRSYEQYF. In DNA form, the CDR3 reads TGCGCCAGCAGTCCTACTAGGTCCTACGAGCAGTACTTC. The chain recombines TRBV23-1 with TRBJ2-7; perhaps TRBD2 as D (5 bases). TRBV23-1 is sorted into the ORF group, with uncertain function. Trimming pared 4 bases from V and 1 base from J, leaving 8 bases between. CDR3 length equals 13 residues.

This clone was seen once. The chain recombines TRBV5-1 with TRBJ1-2; D possibly corresponds to TRBD1 (5 bases). Germline CDR1 is SGHRS and CDR2 is YFSETQ. The CDR3 runs 16 residues. Trimming stripped 0 bases from V and 7 bases from J, with 19 bases between. In DNA, the CDR3 is TGCGCCAGCAGCTTGGCCAGGGTAGTTGGGGCGGCTGGCTACACCTTC. Translation: CASSLARVVGAAGYTF.

The chain joins TRBV6-6 to TRBJ2-7; D gene ambiguous. Germline V gives CDR1 MNHNY, CDR2 SVGAGI (reference sequence). The length of the CDR3 is 14 residues. With 6 bases removed from V and 5 bases from J, the gap between germline ends came to 17 bases. CDR3 coding DNA: TGTGCCAGCAGAGCTGTTGGCGGTGGGGACGAGCAGTACTTC. It translates to CASRAVGGGDEQYF.

The chain carries TRBV5-1 and TRBJ2-7, with 10 bases matching TRBD1. V shed 6 bases and J 3 bases; nucleotides not matched to a gene: 12. The CDR3 runs to 16 residues. Germline V gene lookup returns CDR1 SGHRS and CDR2 YFSETQ. This chain's CDR3 is CASTSYRDRGLYEQYF. CDR3 sequence (DNA): TGCGCCAGCACGTCATACCGGGACAGGGGACTCTACGAGCAGTACTTC.

The rearrangement uses TRBV9 and TRBJ2-3; the match to TRBD2 covers 8 bases. Trimming at V came to 3 bases and at J to 3 bases, leaving 6 bases not matched to a gene. The germline CDR1 and CDR2 sequences are SGDLS and YYNGEE. This CDR3 comprises 15 residues. CDR3 residues: CASSGAGVSTDTQYF. For the CDR3, the DNA is TGTGCCAGCAGCGGAGCGGGAGTTTCGACAGATACGCAGTATTTT.

This clone was recorded once. This chain links TRBV5-4 with TRBJ2-5; 9 bases match TRBD2. This CDR3 region has 16 residues. CDR1 and CDR2 (germline): SGHNT, YYREEE (reference sequence). The ends lost 1 base at V and 3 bases at J; junction bases unmatched: 7. In DNA, the CDR3 is TGTGCCAGCAGCTTGTATCCTAGCGGGACCAAAGAGACCCAGTACTTC. Its protein is CASSLYPSGTKETQYF.

The chain employs TRBV2 and TRBJ1-4; unclear D gene. V lost 2 bases and J lost 0, with 7 bases in between. CDR1 is SNHLY, CDR2 FYNNEI, per germline. CDR3 length: 15 amino acids. CDR3 sequence: CASSEYGTTNEKLFF. DNA for the CDR3: TGTGCCAGCAGTGAATATGGAACAACTAATGAAAAACTGTTTTTT.

CDR3 in amino acids: CASKRRASDTDTQYF. The CDR3, as DNA: TGTGCCTCCAAACGAAGGGCTAGCGACACAGATACGCAGTATTTT. V is TRBV19 and J is TRBJ2-3, with D maybe TRBD2 (6 bases). There are 15 residues in the CDR3. V was clipped by 11 bases and J by 2 bases, with 20 bases between them. CDR1 is LNHDA and CDR2 is SQIVND in the germline V gene (reference sequence).

This clone showed up just once. The chain employs TRBV7-3 and TRBJ2-1, with D perhaps given as TRBD1 or TRBD2 (5 bases each). CDR1 SGHTA and CDR2 FQGTGA come from the germline V gene. The CDR3 has 15 residues. Between the trimmed V and J ends, which lost 5 bases and 3 bases, there was a span of 14 bases. The CDR3 region has the DNA TGTGCCAGCAGCCCGGACGGGACGATCTACAATGAGCAGTTCTTC. Its protein product is CASSPDGTIYNEQFF. Full variable domain (outside the CDR3, taken from reference TRBV7-3 and TRBJ2-1): GAGVSQTPSNKVTEKGKYVELRCDPISGHTALYWYRQSLGQGPEFLIYFQGTGAADDSGLPNDRFFAVRPEGSVSTLKIQRTERGDSAVYLCASSPDGTIYNEQFFGPGTRLTVL.

The CDR3 DNA follows: TGTGCTAGCGTGGGACGGAATTACAATGAGCAGTTCTTC. Residues: CASVGRNYNEQFF. The chain combines TRBV12-5 with TRBJ2-1; D is tentatively TRBD1 or TRBD2 (5 bases each). V was pared by 9 bases and J by 4 bases, with 13 bases between. The V gene's germline CDR1 is LGHNT and CDR2 FRNRAP. CDR3 length equals 13 residues.

V and J are TRBV5-1 and TRBJ2-2; TRBD1 is a possible D gene (6 bases). This CDR3 is 16 amino acids long. Germline V lookup: CDR1 SGHRS, CDR2 YFSETQ. Trimming pared 3 bases from V and 0 bases from J, leaving 12 bases between. CDR3 amino acids: CASSSSGTSNTGELFF. CDR3 bases: TGCGCCAGCAGCTCCTCCGGGACATCGAACACCGGGGAGCTGTTTTTT.

The chain recombines TRBV30 with TRBJ1-2; 9 bases are a match to TRBD1. Germline V gene lookup returns CDR1 GTSNPN and CDR2 SVGIG (reference sequence). The ends lost 0 bases at V and 8 bases at J; junction bases unmatched: 7. This CDR3 is 14 amino acids long. The CDR3 nucleotides read TGTGCCTGGAGTGTACAGGGGGCTCCCAGGGGCTACACCTTC. Its protein is CAWSVQGAPRGYTF. The full variable domain, in which reference TRBV30 and TRBJ1-2 provide the parts outside the CDR3, is SQTIHQWPATLVQPVGSPLSLECTVEGTSNPNLYWYRQAAGRGLQLLFYSVGIGQISSEVPQNLSASRPQDRQFILSSKKLLLSDSGFYLCAWSVQGAPRGYTFGSGTRLTVV.